Presented here are 21 T cell receptor beta chains from one specimen sequenced in a study of cytomegalovirus exposure and HLA in healthy donors. Primers included in the PCR were 60 Vbeta and 13 Jbeta primers. Data came from immunoSEQ multiplex PCR; TCRdb stores just in-frame clones and leaves some out. The top ten hold 1.5% to 2% of the sample, which has some 160,000 clones, less than 9.5% seen once. Source material: PBMCs. The receptors were gathered from a male donor in good health and CMV-seronegative.

This clone was counted only a few times. The V gene is TRBV7-2, the J gene TRBJ2-7, with 8 bases lining up with TRBD2. The CDR3 is made up of 16 amino acids. Looked up from germline, CDR1 is SGHTA and CDR2 is FQGNSA. J gave up 3 bases and V 3 bases, and 10 bases lay outside the gene matches. DNA of the CDR3: TGTGCCAGCAGCTTTTCCGGGACTAGTCAGAGCTACGAGCAGTACTTC. This gives the protein CASSFSGTSQSYEQYF.

Comment on this clone: This CDR3 fails to terminate in the conserved phenylalanine or tryptophan, so it likely reflects a read error. This sequence joins TRBV12-5 and TRBJ1-5; unclear D gene. Looked up from germline, CDR1 is LGHNT and CDR2 is FRNRAP. V lost 6 bases, J lost 0 bases, and 6 bases lay in between. The CDR3 sequence is 13 residues long. The CDR3 spells CASGSDSNQPQHV. CDR3 nucleotides: TGTGCTAGTGGCTCGGATAGCAATCAGCCCCAGCATGTT.

Regarding this clone: The CDR3 carries no conserved terminal phenylalanine or tryptophan, so it likely arises from a read error. This chain links TRBV10-3 with TRBJ2-2; 7 positions match TRBD1. The V and J ends lost 6 bases and 4 bases, in that order; junction bases with no gene match: 8. The CDR3 length is 15 residues. Germline V gene data show CDR1 as ENHRY and CDR2 as SYGVKD. The DNA for the CDR3 is TGTGCCATCAGCGAACAGGGGATGAGCACCGGGGAGCTGTTTGTT. Amino acid sequence: CAISEQGMSTGELFV.

The chain has TRBV29-1 and TRBJ1-1; 7 bases agree with TRBD1. This CDR3 region has 14 residues. Germline values: CDR1 SQVTM, CDR2 ANQGSEA. The ends lost 7 bases at V and 4 bases at J; junction bases unmatched: 12. The CDR3 reads CSAGRQGGSTEAFF. CDR3 bases: TGCAGCGCCGGAAGACAGGGCGGGTCCACTGAAGCTTTCTTT.

The rearrangement links TRBV7-2 to TRBJ1-2; tentative D call: TRBD1 (5 bases). Germline lookup yields CDR1 SGHTA and CDR2 FQGNSA. Trimming took off 1 base at V and 12 bases at J, with 9 bases between the two ends. This CDR3 has 11 residues. CDR3: CASSLGRGHTF. The CDR3 DNA reads as TGTGCCAGCAGCTTAGGGAGGGGTCACACCTTC.

The V call is TRBV28, the J call TRBJ2-5; 11 bases are shared with TRBD1. This CDR3 comprises 16 residues. After removal of 3 bases from V and 5 bases from J, the junction contained 8 bases not matched to a gene. Germline-derived CDR1 and CDR2 are MDHEN and SYDVKM. CDR3 nucleotide sequence: TGTGCCAGCAGTTTCGGGGACAGGGGGGTAACGGAGACCCAGTACTTC. Its translation is CASSFGDRGVTETQYF.

J is TRBJ1-5 and V is TRBV28; 7 positions match TRBD1. The CDR3 covers 15 residues. Germline V gene lookup returns CDR1 MDHEN and CDR2 SYDVKM. The junction had 8 bases not matched to a gene; V was cut back by 6 bases and J by 3 bases. The chain's CDR3 is CASSPSTGINQPQHF. DNA of the CDR3: TGTGCCAGCAGCCCTTCGACAGGGATCAATCAGCCCCAGCATTTT.

The V and J genes are TRBV29-1 and TRBJ1-5; 8 nucleotides line up with TRBD1. CDR1 is SQVTM and CDR2 is ANQGSEA in the germline V gene. With 4 bases clipped from V and 5 bases from J, the junction kept 4 bases outside the gene matches. The CDR3 has 13 residues. The CDR3 loop is CSVGGQGDQPQHF. DNA of the CDR3: TGCAGCGTTGGTGGACAGGGTGATCAGCCCCAGCATTTT.

The chain carries TRBV28 and TRBJ1-1; D is undetermined. Trimming took 6 bases from V and 4 from J, leaving 15 bases between them. CDR1 is MDHEN and CDR2 is SYDVKM in the germline V gene. There are 14 residues in the CDR3. The CDR3 DNA reads as TGTGCCAGCAGGTCGGGAGGGATGGCCACTGAAGCTTTCTTT. Translating gives CASRSGGMATEAFF.

This clone was recorded a few times. V gene TRBV27 combines with J gene TRBJ1-1; D uncertain. The V gene's germline CDR1 is MNHEY and CDR2 SMNVEV (reference sequence). This CDR3 has 13 amino acids. V was pared by 5 bases and J by 7 bases, with 14 bases between. CDR3 DNA: TGTGCCAGCAGTCCACTTTTCCGTAATGAAGCTTTCTTT. This gives the protein CASSPLFRNEAFF.

This clone came up a few times. The chain carries TRBV4-1 and TRBJ2-3; TRBD1 aligns across 10 bases. Germline assignment: CDR1 MGHRA and CDR2 YSYEKL. With V trimmed by 4 bases and J by 0 bases, 1 base remained unmatched. The CDR3 is 15 residues long. The CDR3 is CASSRTGGSTDTQYF. Written as DNA, the CDR3 is TGCGCCAGCAGCCGGACAGGGGGAAGCACAGATACGCAGTATTTT.

This clone occurred a few times. The CDR3 sequence: CASGPPRGTDKNTEAFF. In DNA, the CDR3 is TGTGCTAGTGGCCCCCCCCGAGGGACAGATAAGAACACTGAAGCTTTCTTT. J is TRBJ1-1 and V is TRBV12-5, with 7 nucleotides matching TRBD1. This CDR3 has 17 amino acids. J lost 1 base, V lost 6 bases, and 14 bases had no gene match. Per the germline V gene, CDR1 is LGHNT and CDR2 is FRNRAP. The full variable domain, rest sourced from reference TRBV12-5 and TRBJ1-1, is DARVTQTPRHKVTEMGQEVTMRCQPILGHNTVFWYRQTMMQGLELLAYFRNRAPLDDSGMPKDRFSAEMPDATLATLKIQPSEPRDSAVYFCASGPPRGTDKNTEAFFGQGTRLTVV.

V gene TRBV19 combines with J gene TRBJ1-1; possible D gene TRBD1, 6 bases. V was clipped by 6 bases and J by 11 bases, with 19 bases between them. The length of the CDR3 is 13 residues. Germline CDR1 LNHDA, CDR2 SQIVND (reference sequence). DNA for the CDR3: TGTGCCAGTAGGATCCTCGGGGGGCTTAGGGCTTTCTTT. Its translation: CASRILGGLRAFF.

V is TRBV5-1 and J is TRBJ2-2; 9 nucleotides line up with TRBD2. Germline CDR1 SGHRS, CDR2 YFSETQ. The length of the CDR3 is 16 residues. Germline trimming cut 4 bases from V and 5 bases from J; bases unmatched to any gene: 9. CDR3 loop: CASSMSAGGLTGELFF. In nucleotides, the CDR3 is TGCGCCAGCAGCATGAGCGCGGGAGGGTTAACCGGGGAGCTGTTTTTT.

J is TRBJ2-2 and V is TRBV18; 9 nucleotides line up with TRBD2. The V and J ends lost 2 bases and 3 bases, in that order; junction bases with no gene match: 4. Germline V gene data show CDR1 as KGHSH and CDR2 as LQKENI. The CDR3 extends over 16 amino acids. As DNA, the CDR3 is TGTGCCAGCTCACCAGGGACTAGCACGGACACCGGGGAGCTGTTTTTT. This sequence encodes CASSPGTSTDTGELFF.

This chain uses TRBV5-6 with TRBJ1-4; TRBD1 might be the D (5 bases). The CDR3 totals 14 residues. V lost 0 bases and J 8 bases, leaving 11 bases between the germline ends. Germline V gives CDR1 SGHDT, CDR2 YYEEEE. The CDR3 nucleotides read TGTGCCAGCAGCTTGGCAGGGTCTGGGGAAAAACTGTTTTTT. It codes for CASSLAGSGEKLFF.

The rearrangement joins TRBV11-2 to TRBJ1-2; 9 bases agree with TRBD1. V lost 4 bases and J lost 1; bases outside the gene matches: 4. Germline V gene sequence: CDR1 SGHAT, CDR2 FQNNGV. The CDR3 has 15 amino acids. This CDR3 is CASSSWTGVNYGYTF. The CDR3, as DNA: TGTGCCAGCAGCTCCTGGACAGGGGTTAACTATGGCTACACCTTC.

The chain carries TRBV29-1 and TRBJ2-1, with 8 bases lining up with TRBD2. CDR1 SQVTM and CDR2 ANQGSEA come from the germline V gene. The CDR3 consists of 14 residues. Trimming cost V 4 bases and J 9 bases; bases outside gene matches: 11. CDR3 sequence (DNA): TGCAGCGTTGTAGCGGGAACGGCCAGAACTGAGCAGTTCTTC. Protein sequence: CSVVAGTARTEQFF.

The DNA of the CDR3 is TGTGCCAGCAGCAAATGGGACAGGTGGAGCAATCAGCCCCAGCATTTT. Translated, it gives CASSKWDRWSNQPQHF. This chain connects TRBV21-1 to TRBJ1-5; TRBD1 reflects the table's D call only, with no check against the DNA. TRBV21-1 is a recognized pseudogene. The CDR3 spans 16 residues.

The chain combines TRBV30 with TRBJ1-4, with 8 bases aligning to TRBD1. With V trimmed by 1 base and J by 7 bases, 8 bases remained unmatched. CDR1 is GTSNPN, CDR2 SVGIG, per germline (reference sequence). The CDR3 length is 15 residues. The CDR3 region is CAWSAGQGLGEKLFF. The CDR3, as DNA: TGTGCCTGGAGTGCAGGACAGGGACTTGGTGAAAAACTGTTTTTT.

This clone was detected only a few times. The V and J genes are TRBV28 and TRBJ2-7, with 8 bases identical to TRBD1. The CDR3 has 13 residues. Germline trimming cut 6 bases from V and 3 bases from J; bases unmatched to any gene: 4. Germline CDR1 reads MDHEN; CDR2 reads SYDVKM. DNA of the CDR3: TGTGCCAGCAGCCTAACAGGGGGCTACGAGCAGTACTTC. Protein sequence: CASSLTGGYEQYF.